This T cell receptor (beta chain) was captured in a study of T cell changes during pregnancy in multiple sclerosis. Data came from immunoSEQ multiplex PCR; TCRdb stores just in-frame clones and leaves some out. Here the sample spans about 23,000 clones, about 83% being singletons. J was trimmed by 4 bases and V by 5 bases; bases with no gene match: 7. In germline, CDR1 is LNHDA, CDR2 SQIVND (reference sequence). The CDR3 has 14 residues. The TCR comes from a female donor with multiple sclerosis, enrolled in a pregnancy study. The V gene is TRBV19, the J gene TRBJ1-1; 7 positions match TRBD1. The specimen comprised CD8+ T cells from peripheral blood mononuclear cells, sampled before pregnancy. CDR3 region: CASSSQGVGTEAFF. The CDR3 bases are TGTGCCAGTAGTTCCCAGGGGGTGGGCACTGAAGCTTTCTTT.